Described below is a single TCR beta chain sequence and its context. The repertoire was sequenced with immunoSEQ multiplex PCR; TCRdb's copy has only in-frame clones and lacks some. There are some 250,000 clones in the sample; approximately 80% occur only once, and 27% lies in the top ten. The source of the sample is a study of blood T cell repertoires in COVID-19. The length of the CDR3 is 14 residues. Trimming removed 5 bases from V and 2 bases from J; junction bases left unmatched: 3. CDR1 is SGHTA, CDR2 FQGNSA, per germline. Sequencing was carried out using peripheral blood. This rearrangement joins TRBV7-2 to TRBJ1-2, with 9 bases aligning to TRBD1. This receptor was obtained from a man aged 35 to 55 with acute or convalescent COVID-19. CDR3 nucleotide sequence: TGTGCCAGCAGCCCAGGACAGGGGAACTATGGCTACACCTTC. It translates to CASSPGQGNYGYTF.